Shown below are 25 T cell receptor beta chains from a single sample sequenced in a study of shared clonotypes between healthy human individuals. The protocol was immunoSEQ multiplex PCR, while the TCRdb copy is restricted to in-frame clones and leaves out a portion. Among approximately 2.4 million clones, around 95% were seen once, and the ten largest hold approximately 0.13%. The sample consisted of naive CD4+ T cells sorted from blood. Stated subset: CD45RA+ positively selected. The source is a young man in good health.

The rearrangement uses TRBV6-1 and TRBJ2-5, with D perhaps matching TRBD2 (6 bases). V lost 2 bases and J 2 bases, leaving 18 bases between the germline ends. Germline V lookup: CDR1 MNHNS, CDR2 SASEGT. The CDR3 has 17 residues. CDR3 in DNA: TGTGCCAGCAGTGAATGGGGGGTCGGGGAAAATCAAGAGACCCAGTACTTC. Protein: CASSEWGVGENQETQYF.

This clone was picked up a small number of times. The CDR3 coding sequence is TGTGCCAGCAGCACCCGGACGGCTAACTATGGCTACACCTTC. Amino acids: CASSTRTANYGYTF. J is TRBJ1-2 and V is TRBV5-4, with unresolved D. The CDR3 runs to 14 residues. Germline CDR1 and CDR2: SGHNT and YYREEE (reference sequence). V lost 4 bases and J 0 bases, leaving 10 bases between the germline ends.

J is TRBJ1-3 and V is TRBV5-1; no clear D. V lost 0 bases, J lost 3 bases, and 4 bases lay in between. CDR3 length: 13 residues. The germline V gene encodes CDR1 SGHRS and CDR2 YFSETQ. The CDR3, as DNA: TGCGCCAGCAGCTTGGATCTTGGAAACACCATATATTTT. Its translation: CASSLDLGNTIYF. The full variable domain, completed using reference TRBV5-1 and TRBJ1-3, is KAGVTQTPRYLIKTRGQQVTLSCSPISGHRSVSWYQQTPGQGLQFLFEYFSETQRNKGNFPGRFSGRQFSNSRSEMNVSTLELGDSALYLCASSLDLGNTIYFGEGSWLTVV.

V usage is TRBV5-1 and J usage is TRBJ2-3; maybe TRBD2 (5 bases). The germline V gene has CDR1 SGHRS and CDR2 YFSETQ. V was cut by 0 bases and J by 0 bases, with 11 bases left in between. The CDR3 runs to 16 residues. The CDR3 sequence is CASSLAPGSSTDTQYF. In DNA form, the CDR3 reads TGCGCCAGCAGCTTGGCCCCGGGGAGTAGCACAGATACGCAGTATTTT.

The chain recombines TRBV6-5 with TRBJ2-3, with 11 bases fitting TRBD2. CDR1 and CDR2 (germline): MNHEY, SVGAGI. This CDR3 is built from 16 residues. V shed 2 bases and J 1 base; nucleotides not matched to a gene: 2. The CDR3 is CASSYKGLAGTDTQYF. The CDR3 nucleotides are TGTGCCAGCAGTTACAAGGGACTAGCGGGCACAGATACGCAGTATTTT.

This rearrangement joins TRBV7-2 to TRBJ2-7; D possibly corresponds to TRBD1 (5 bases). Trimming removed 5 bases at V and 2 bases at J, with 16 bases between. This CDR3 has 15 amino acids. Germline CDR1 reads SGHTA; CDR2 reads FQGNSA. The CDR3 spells CASSPTTTVPYEQYF. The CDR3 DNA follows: TGTGCCAGCAGCCCCACAACGACAGTTCCCTACGAGCAGTACTTC.

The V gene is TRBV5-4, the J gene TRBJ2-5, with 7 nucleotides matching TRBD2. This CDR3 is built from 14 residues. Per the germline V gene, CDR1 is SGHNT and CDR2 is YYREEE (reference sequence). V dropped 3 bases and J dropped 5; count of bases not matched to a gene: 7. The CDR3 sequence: CASSSGGGRETQYF. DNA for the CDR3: TGTGCCAGCAGCTCGGGGGGAGGCCGCGAGACCCAGTACTTC.

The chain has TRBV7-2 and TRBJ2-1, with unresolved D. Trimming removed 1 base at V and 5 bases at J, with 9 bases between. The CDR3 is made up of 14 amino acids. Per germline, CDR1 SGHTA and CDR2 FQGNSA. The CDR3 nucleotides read TGTGCCAGCAGCTTAGTGGGTAGTAACAATGAGCAGTTCTTC. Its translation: CASSLVGSNNEQFF.

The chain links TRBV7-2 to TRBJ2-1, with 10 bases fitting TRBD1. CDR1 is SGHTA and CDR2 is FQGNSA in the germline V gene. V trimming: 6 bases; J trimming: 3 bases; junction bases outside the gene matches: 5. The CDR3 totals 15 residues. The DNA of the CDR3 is TGTGCCAGCAGGGGGGACAGGGGAGGCTACAATGAGCAGTTCTTC. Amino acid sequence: CASRGDRGGYNEQFF.

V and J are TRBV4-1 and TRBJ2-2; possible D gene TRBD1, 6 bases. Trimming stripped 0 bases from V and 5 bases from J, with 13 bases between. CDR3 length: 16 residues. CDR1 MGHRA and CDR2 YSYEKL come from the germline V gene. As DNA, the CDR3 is TGCGCCAGCAGCCAAGAATACAGGGTCGGGACCGGGGAGCTGTTTTTT. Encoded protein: CASSQEYRVGTGELFF.

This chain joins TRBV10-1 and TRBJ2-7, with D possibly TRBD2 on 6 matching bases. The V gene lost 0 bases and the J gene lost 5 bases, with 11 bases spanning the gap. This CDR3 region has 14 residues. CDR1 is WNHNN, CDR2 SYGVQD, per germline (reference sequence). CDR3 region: CASSESGTHHEQYF. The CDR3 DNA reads TGCGCCAGCAGTGAGTCGGGGACTCACCACGAGCAGTACTTC.

CDR3 in amino acids: CASSYSGGAYEQYF. The CDR3 nucleotides are TGTGCCAGCAGCTACTCAGGGGGAGCCTACGAGCAGTACTTC. The rearrangement joins TRBV5-6 to TRBJ2-7; 7 nucleotides match TRBD1. Trimming took 3 bases from V and 2 from J; bases not matched to a gene: 5. CDR1 and CDR2 from the germline V gene are SGHDT and YYEEEE. This CDR3 contains 14 residues.

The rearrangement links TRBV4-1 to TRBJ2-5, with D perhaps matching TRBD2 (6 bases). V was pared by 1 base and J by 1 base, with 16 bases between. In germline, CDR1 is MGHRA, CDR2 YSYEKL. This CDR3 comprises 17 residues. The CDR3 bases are TGCGCCAGCAGCCAAGGGGGACTGCTGAACCTCCAAGAGACCCAGTACTTC. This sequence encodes CASSQGGLLNLQETQYF.

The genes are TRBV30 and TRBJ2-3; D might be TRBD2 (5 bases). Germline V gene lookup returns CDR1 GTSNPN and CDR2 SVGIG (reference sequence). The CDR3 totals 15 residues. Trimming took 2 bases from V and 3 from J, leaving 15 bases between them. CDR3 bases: TGTGCCTGGAGTCCCGGGGTACCATCGACAGATACGCAGTATTTT. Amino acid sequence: CAWSPGVPSTDTQYF.

The CDR3, as DNA: TGTGCCAGCAGCTTATTTGCGACCCAAAGCTCCTACGAGCAGTACTTC. This codes for CASSLFATQSSYEQYF. The chain combines TRBV7-2 with TRBJ2-7; no clear D gene. V dropped 2 bases and J dropped 0 bases, with 14 bases sitting between them. The CDR3 extends over 16 amino acids. The germline V gene encodes CDR1 SGHTA and CDR2 FQGNSA.

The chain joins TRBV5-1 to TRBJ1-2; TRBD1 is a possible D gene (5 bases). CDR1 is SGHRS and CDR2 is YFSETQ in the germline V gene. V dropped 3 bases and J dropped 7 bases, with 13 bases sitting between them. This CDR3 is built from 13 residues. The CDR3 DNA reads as TGCGCCAGCAGCTCCCAAGGGAGGGGTGGCTACACCTTC. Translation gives CASSSQGRGGYTF.

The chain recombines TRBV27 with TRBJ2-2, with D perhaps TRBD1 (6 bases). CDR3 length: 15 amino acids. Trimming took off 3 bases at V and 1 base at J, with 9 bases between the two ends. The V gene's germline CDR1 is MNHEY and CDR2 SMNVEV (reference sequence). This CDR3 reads CASSLGTMNTGELFF. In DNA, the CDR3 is TGTGCCAGCAGTTTGGGGACAATGAACACCGGGGAGCTGTTTTTT.

CDR3 bases: TGTGCCAGCTCCCAGCAGGGGCAGAGGGGCTACACCTTC. This encodes CASSQQGQRGYTF. This sequence joins TRBV18 and TRBJ1-2, with D perhaps TRBD1 (6 bases). V was shortened by 6 bases and J by 8 bases, with 16 bases between the two germline ends. Germline values: CDR1 KGHSH, CDR2 LQKENI. This CDR3 has 13 residues. The full variable domain, completed using reference TRBV18 and TRBJ1-2, is NAGVMQNPRHLVRRRGQEARLRCSPMKGHSHVYWYRQLPEEGLKFMVYLQKENIIDESGMPKERFSAEFPKEGPSILRIQQVVRGDSAAYFCASSQQGQRGYTFGSGTRLTVV.

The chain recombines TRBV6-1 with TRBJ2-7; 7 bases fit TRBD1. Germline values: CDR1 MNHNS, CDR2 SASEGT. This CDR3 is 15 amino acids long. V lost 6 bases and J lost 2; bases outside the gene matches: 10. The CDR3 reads CASSFTGATTYEQYF. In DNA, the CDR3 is TGTGCCAGCAGCTTCACAGGGGCCACTACCTACGAGCAGTACTTC.

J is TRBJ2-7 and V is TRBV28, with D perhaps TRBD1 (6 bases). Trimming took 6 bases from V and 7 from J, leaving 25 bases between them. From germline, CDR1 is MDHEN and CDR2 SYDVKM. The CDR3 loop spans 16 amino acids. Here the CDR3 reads CASRDGGAGDWEEQYF. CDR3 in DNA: TGTGCCAGCAGGGACGGTGGGGCAGGGGATTGGGAAGAGCAGTACTTC. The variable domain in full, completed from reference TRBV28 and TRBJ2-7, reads DVKVTQSSRYLVKRTGEKVFLECVQDMDHENMFWYRQDPGLGLRLIYFSYDVKMKEKGDIPEGYSVSREKKERFSLILESASTNQTSMYLCASRDGGAGDWEEQYFGPGTRLTVT.

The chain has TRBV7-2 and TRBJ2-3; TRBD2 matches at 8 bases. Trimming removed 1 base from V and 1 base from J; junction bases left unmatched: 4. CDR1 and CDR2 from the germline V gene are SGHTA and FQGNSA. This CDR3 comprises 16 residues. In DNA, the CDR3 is TGTGCCAGCAGCTTAGTTTTGCGGGGGGGCACAGATACGCAGTATTTT. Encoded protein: CASSLVLRGGTDTQYF.

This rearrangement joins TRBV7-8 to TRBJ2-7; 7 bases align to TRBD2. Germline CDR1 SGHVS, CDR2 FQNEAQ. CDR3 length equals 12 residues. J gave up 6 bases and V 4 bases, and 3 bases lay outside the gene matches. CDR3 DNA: TGTGCCAGCAGCTGGACTAGTTCCGAGCAGTACTTC. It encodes CASSWTSSEQYF.

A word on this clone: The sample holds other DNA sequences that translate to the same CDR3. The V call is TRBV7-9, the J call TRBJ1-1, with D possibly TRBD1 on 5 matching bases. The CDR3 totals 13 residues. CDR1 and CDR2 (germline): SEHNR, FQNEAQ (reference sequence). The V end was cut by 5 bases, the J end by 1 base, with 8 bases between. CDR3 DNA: TGTGCCAGCAGCGTGACAGAGAACACTGAAGCTTTCTTT. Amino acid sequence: CASSVTENTEAFF.

The CDR3 protein is CASGPGQSPYEQYF. The CDR3 nucleotides are TGTGCCAGCGGACCGGGACAGTCTCCCTACGAGCAGTACTTC. This chain connects TRBV6-1 to TRBJ2-7; 7 bases fit TRBD1. This CDR3 is 14 amino acids long. V shed 8 bases and J 2 bases; nucleotides not matched to a gene: 9. Germline CDR1 MNHNS, CDR2 SASEGT.

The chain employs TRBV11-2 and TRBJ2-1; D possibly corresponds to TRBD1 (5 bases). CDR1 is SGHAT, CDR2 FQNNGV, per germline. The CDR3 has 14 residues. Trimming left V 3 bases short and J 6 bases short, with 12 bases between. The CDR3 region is CASSFAGQGNEQFF. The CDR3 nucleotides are TGTGCCAGCAGCTTCGCTGGGCAGGGCAATGAGCAGTTCTTC.